A selection of T cell receptor beta chains follows, all from one sample in a study of blood T cells in healthy people across ages. TCRdb re-called the 5' RACE reads with MiXCR, one entry per CDR3 protein. The sample includes 1,800,000 or so distinct CDR3 sequences, 39% of them seen just once. Sequences were obtained from blood. These receptors all come from a human donor in good health. Both conserved end residues are part of each CDR3. Each record gives: clone size, D gene, V gene, J gene, CDR3 protein, CDR3 DNA. D genes are given only for firm matches. Clone size is shown for a subset of rows, as once, few, many or a class of expanded clone.

clone_size: NA
d_call: NA
v_call: TRBV15
j_call: TRBJ1-2
cdr3_aa: CATSRDSQGISRGYTF
cdr3_nt: TGTGCCACCAGCAGAGATTCCCAGGGGATTTCTCGGGGCTACACCTTC

clone_size: NA
d_call: NA
v_call: TRBV5-1
j_call: TRBJ2-1
cdr3_aa: CASSLLGTGVNEQFF
cdr3_nt: TGCGCCAGCAGCTTGCTTGGGACCGGAGTCAATGAGCAGTTCTTC

clone_size: few
d_call: NA
v_call: TRBV29-1
j_call: TRBJ2-5
cdr3_aa: CSVYGDLRPTGNQETQYF
cdr3_nt: TGCAGCGTTTATGGGGACCTTCGACCTACAGGGAACCAAGAGACCCAGTACTTC

clone_size: NA
d_call: NA
v_call: TRBV4-1
j_call: TRBJ1-2
cdr3_aa: CASSHPMTGNYGYTF
cdr3_nt: TGCGCCAGCAGCCACCCGATGACAGGCAACTATGGCTACACCTTC

clone_size: NA
d_call: NA
v_call: TRBV9
j_call: TRBJ1-6
cdr3_aa: CASSADRSYSPLHF
cdr3_nt: TGTGCCAGCAGCGCCGACAGGAGCTATTCACCCCTCCACTTT

clone_size: NA
d_call: TRBD1
v_call: TRBV5-1
j_call: TRBJ2-7
cdr3_aa: CASSFIGTGNEQYF
cdr3_nt: TGCGCCAGCAGCTTTATTGGGACAGGGAACGAGCAGTACTTC

clone_size: many
d_call: NA
v_call: TRBV12-3/TRBV12-4
j_call: TRBJ2-7
cdr3_aa: CASSSTQGSEQYF
cdr3_nt: TGTGCCAGCAGTTCCACTCAGGGATCCGAGCAGTACTTC

clone_size: many
d_call: NA
v_call: TRBV28
j_call: TRBJ1-2
cdr3_aa: CASNLDSFYGYTF
cdr3_nt: TGTGCCAGCAACCTAGACAGCTTCTATGGCTACACCTTC

clone_size: many
d_call: TRBD1
v_call: TRBV18
j_call: TRBJ1-2
cdr3_aa: CASSPPTGMNYGYTF
cdr3_nt: TGTGCCAGCTCACCCCCGACAGGGATGAACTATGGCTACACCTTC

clone_size: many
d_call: TRBD2
v_call: TRBV4-2
j_call: TRBJ2-1
cdr3_aa: CASSQDHHSSGQEFF
cdr3_nt: TGTGCCAGCAGCCAAGATCACCACTCTAGCGGTCAGGAGTTCTTC

clone_size: NA
d_call: TRBD1
v_call: TRBV7-3
j_call: TRBJ1-1
cdr3_aa: CASSLPTGAPRGDTEAFF
cdr3_nt: TGTGCCAGCAGCTTACCGACAGGGGCCCCCCGTGGCGACACTGAAGCTTTCTTT

clone_size: NA
d_call: NA
v_call: TRBV4-3
j_call: TRBJ1-2
cdr3_aa: CASSQDLRQQEGTNYGYTF
cdr3_nt: TGCGCCAGCAGCCAAGATTTGAGACAGCAAGAGGGAACTAACTATGGCTACACCTTC

clone_size: NA
d_call: NA
v_call: TRBV15
j_call: TRBJ2-6
cdr3_aa: CATSSARANVLTF
cdr3_nt: TGTGCCACCAGCAGCGCCCGGGCCAACGTCCTGACTTTC

clone_size: NA
d_call: NA
v_call: TRBV12-3/TRBV12-4
j_call: TRBJ1-1
cdr3_aa: CASSKGTVDTEAFF
cdr3_nt: TGTGCCAGCAGTAAAGGGACGGTAGACACTGAAGCTTTCTTT